This T cell receptor beta chain was sequenced for a study of blood T cell repertoires in COVID-19. For the study at large: Acute and convalescent COVID-19 samples came from the United States, Italy and Spain. In each case, the material was cDNA or gDNA derived from T cells, B-cell-depleted T cells, or PBMCs.

Measured with immunoSEQ multiplex PCR; TCRdb has only the in-frame clones, and not every one. The sample contains approximately 360,000 clones, around 83% of which appear only once. CDR1 is SEHNR and CDR2 is FQNEAQ in the germline V gene (reference sequence). Trimming cost V 4 bases and J 0 bases, with 12 bases left between them. The CDR3 length is 15 residues. A few counts support this clone. Donors were grouped by their self-reported clinical history. Cohort 3 recovery required two negative PCRs, clearance, or symptom resolution. This chain uses TRBV7-9 with TRBJ1-1; tentative D call: TRBD1 (6 bases). The TCR originated in a woman in her forties or fifties who had recovered from COVID-19. Sequencing was performed on PBMCs or T cells enriched from blood (not recorded which). CDR3 nucleotides: TGTGCCAGCAGCTCACAGGGACCACTGAACACTGAAGCTTTCTTT. This translates into CASSSQGPLNTEAFF. Full variable domain (rest looked up from reference TRBV7-9 and TRBJ1-1): DTGVSQNPRHKITKRGQNVTFRCDPISEHNRLYWYRQTLGQGPEFLTYFQNEAQLEKSRLLSDRFSAERPKGSFSTLEIQRTEQGDSAMYLCASSSQGPLNTEAFFGQGTRLTVV.